This TCR beta chain was observed in a study of cytomegalovirus exposure and HLA in healthy donors. The PCR employed 60 Vbeta primers together with 13 Jbeta primers. Assay: immunoSEQ multiplex PCR; the TCRdb copy retains only in-frame clones and omits some. Here the sample spans approximately 120,000 clones, roughly 67% being singletons. V lost 0 bases, J lost 6 bases, and 9 bases lay in between. CDR3 size: 14 residues. Germline V lookup: CDR1 LGHNA, CDR2 YSLEER. The V and J genes are TRBV4-3 and TRBJ2-4; D is undetermined. The receptor comes from a man aged 40-49 years in good health and CMV-seronegative. The sequenced sample was PBMCs. In DNA, the CDR3 is TGCGCCAGCAGCCAAGATCATTCCGGAAACATTCAGTACTTC. This sequence encodes CASSQDHSGNIQYF.